The present TCR beta chain was sequenced within a study of T cell responses to AZD1222 COVID-19 vaccine. Notes on the study in general: Elevations in Spike-specific TCR breadth and depth followed administration of two AZD1222 doses.

CDR1 is LGHDT and CDR2 is YNNKEL in the germline V gene (reference sequence). CDR3 length: 12 residues. About this clone itself: Its antigen is unknown. Sequence at one end of the junction differs from germline and may be a read error.

This table comes from immunoSEQ multiplex PCR, and its TCRdb copy is limited to in-frame clones, with some not included. The sample has roughly 150,000 clones; approximately 90% are singletons. Second-dose intervals near 4 or 12 weeks were combined. J is TRBJ1-2 and V is TRBV3-1 (or the pseudogene TRBV3-2); the D is unclear. This TCR was recovered from an adult who received the AZD1222 COVID-19 vaccine. Sample: peripheral blood, taken 28 days after the second AZD1222 dose. CDR3 loop: CASSQGSFSRSF. In DNA form, the CDR3 reads TGTGCCAGCAGCCAAGGTTCATTTAGTAGATCCTTC.